This T cell receptor (beta chain) stems from a study of Graves' ophthalmopathy and Graves' hyperthyroidism. Study-level findings and limits: Forecasting of ophthalmopathy progression by the model achieved roughly 69% sensitivity and roughly 75% specificity. Blood repertoires reportedly contained most expanded thyroid clonotypes above 0.001 frequency.

From germline, CDR1 is MNHEY and CDR2 SVGAGI. There are 15 residues in the CDR3. V lost 4 bases, J lost 4 bases, and 4 bases stayed unmatched. This clonotype appeared many times. Its specificity is not known. Enrollment excluded any patients with other autoimmune diseases, uncontrolled infections, pregnancy or lactation. PBMCs were density-gradient isolated from roughly 10 ml fresh blood. Investigators amplified TCR beta CDR3 regions from RNA transcripts. HTBI primers were employed in first-round RT-PCR, then a second-round multiplex PCR followed. TCRdb re-derived calls from the multiplex PCR reads in MiXCR, one entry per CDR3 protein. The table has over 150,000 distinct CDR3 sequences, 37% seen once; the top ten hold around 5.5%.

This sequence was found in a woman in her forties with Graves' ophthalmopathy. This sequence joins TRBV6-5 and TRBJ1-6, with 7 nucleotides matching TRBD1. Specimen: peripheral blood. DNA of the CDR3: TGTGCCAGCAGTTGGGACAGCGGATATAATTCACCCCTCCACTTT. Translation: CASSWDSGYNSPLHF.